These 27 T cell receptor beta chains were all obtained from the same sample, sequenced in a study of T cells in Graves' hyperthyroidism and ophthalmopathy. TCR beta CDR3 regions were amplified from RNA transcripts. Primed by the HTBI set, a first-round RT-PCR was run on the TCR CDR3. TCRdb re-called the multiplex PCR reads through MiXCR, storing one row per CDR3 protein. Among roughly 530,000 distinct CDR3 sequences listed, 17% were seen once. Sequences were obtained from blood. These TCRs come from a woman younger than 35 with Graves' ophthalmopathy.

This clonotype was seen a few times. The rearrangement uses TRBV10-3 and TRBJ2-1; 7 nucleotides agree with TRBD1. The CDR3 consists of 14 residues. V dropped 6 bases and J dropped 4; count of bases not matched to a gene: 6. Germline V gene sequence: CDR1 ENHRY, CDR2 SYGVKD. CDR3 in amino acids: CAIRGQNLYNEQFF. CDR3 nucleotide sequence: TGTGCCATCAGGGGACAGAATTTATACAATGAGCAGTTCTTC.

With regard to this clonotype: A much larger clone differs by one base, so this may be a read error. The chain recombines TRBV28 with TRBJ1-1; D is unclear. CDR1 is MDHEN, CDR2 SYDVKM, per germline. The CDR3 consists of 12 residues. CDR3 region: CASSLVEGRALF. The CDR3 nucleotides are TGTGCCAGCAGTTTAGTGGAGGGTCGAGCTCTCTTT.

For the CDR3, the DNA is TGCAGTGCTAGAGATCCCAAATCGCGCGGGGAAAAACTGTTTTTT. Residues: CSARDPKSRGEKLFF. This chain joins TRBV20-1 and TRBJ1-4, with no clear D. This CDR3 has 15 residues. V lost 0 bases to trimming and J lost 8 bases, with 16 bases between them. In germline, CDR1 is DFQATT, CDR2 SNEGSKA (reference sequence).

J is TRBJ1-1 and V is TRBV7-2; 7 nucleotides match TRBD1. After removal of 3 bases from V and 11 bases from J, the junction contained 12 bases not matched to a gene. The CDR3 spans 14 residues. CDR1 and CDR2 from the germline V gene are SGHTA and FQGNSA. The CDR3 DNA reads as TGTGCCAGCAGCTTTGGAACCGGACAGGTTCGGGCTTTCTTT. Translated: CASSFGTGQVRAFF.

This clonotype was detected a few times. The V and J genes are TRBV12-3 or TRBV12-4 and TRBJ2-3; TRBD2 matches at 8 bases. The V and J ends lost 8 bases and 5 bases, in that order; junction bases with no gene match: 6. This CDR3 has 13 amino acids. The CDR3 here is CASGSTSGDTQYF. CDR3 sequence (DNA): TGTGCCAGCGGGTCTACTAGCGGAGATACGCAGTATTTT.

The chain carries TRBV4-1 and TRBJ2-2, with D maybe TRBD2 (6 bases). Trimming cost V 2 bases and J 5 bases, with 21 bases left between them. CDR3 size: 18 residues. Germline assignment: CDR1 MGHRA and CDR2 YSYEKL. This CDR3 reads CASSQRPSGLVGTGELFF. CDR3 DNA: TGCGCCAGCAGCCAACGACCCTCGGGACTCGTGGGGACCGGGGAGCTGTTTTTT.

This clonotype turned up a few times. The chain uses TRBV19 and TRBJ1-5, with no clear D. The V and J ends lost 4 bases and 3 bases respectively, with 10 bases between them. In germline, CDR1 is LNHDA, CDR2 SQIVND (reference sequence). This CDR3 is built from 14 residues. This chain's CDR3 is CASSTSRHNQPQHF. The CDR3 DNA sequence: TGTGCCAGTAGTACGAGCAGGCACAATCAGCCCCAGCATTTT.

This chain connects TRBV12-3 or TRBV12-4 to TRBJ2-4, with 9 bases lining up with TRBD1. The CDR3 contains 13 residues. Unmatched junction bases numbered 4, after V lost 5 bases and J lost 8 bases. Here the CDR3 DNA reads TGTGCCAGCAGTCCGACAGGGGGGCACATTCAGTACTTC. Translation gives CASSPTGGHIQYF.

As regards this clonotype: A read error may account for a junction end that differs from germline. This chain connects TRBV12-3 or TRBV12-4 to TRBJ2-1; 8 bases are a match to TRBD2. The length of the CDR3 is 16 residues. The CDR3 nucleotides read TGTGCCGGCAGTCCTCAAACGGGGGGGGCCTTGGATGAGCAGTTCTTC. Its protein product is CAGSPQTGGALDEQFF.

This clonotype was detected many times. This chain uses TRBV30 with TRBJ1-3, with 10 bases aligning to TRBD1. The CDR3 totals 15 residues. V dropped 5 bases and J dropped 4; count of bases not matched to a gene: 8. Per germline, CDR1 GTSNPN and CDR2 SVGIG (reference sequence). The CDR3 bases are TGTGCCTGGGCAGCGGGACAGGGGATAGGAAACACCATATATTTT. This codes for CAWAAGQGIGNTIYF. The full variable domain, rest sourced from reference TRBV30 and TRBJ1-3, is SQTIHQWPATLVQPVGSPLSLECTVEGTSNPNLYWYRQAAGRGLQLLFYSVGIGQISSEVPQNLSASRPQDRQFILSSKKLLLSDSGFYLCAWAAGQGIGNTIYFGEGSWLTVV.

The V call is TRBV27, the J call TRBJ1-5; TRBD1 might be the D (6 bases). Per the germline V gene, CDR1 is MNHEY and CDR2 is SMNVEV (reference sequence). CDR3 length: 16 amino acids. Trimming pared 0 bases from V and 3 bases from J, leaving 12 bases between. This CDR3 reads CASSLSGGHDNQPQHF. The DNA of the CDR3 is TGTGCCAGCAGTTTATCAGGGGGGCACGACAATCAGCCCCAGCATTTT.

On this clonotype: A clone one base away is much larger, so this may be a read error. The rearrangement links TRBV2 to TRBJ2-7, with D uncertain. Germline CDR1 and CDR2: SNHLY and FYNNEI. CDR3 length: 14 residues. CDR3 sequence reads: CASSQAPPSYEQYF. For the CDR3, the DNA is TGTGCCAGCAGTCAAGCTCCCCCCTCCTACGAGCAGTACTTC.

This clonotype appeared many times. The chain combines TRBV11-2 with TRBJ1-2; weak D call: TRBD1 (5 bases). The V and J ends lost 2 bases and 3 bases respectively, with 13 bases between them. The CDR3 contains 15 residues. Germline V gene sequence: CDR1 SGHAT, CDR2 FQNNGV. The CDR3 DNA is TGTGCCAGCAGCTTACGGGGGTCTCGGGACTATGGCTACACCTTC. Translation gives CASSLRGSRDYGYTF.

This clonotype was seen a handful of times. The rearrangement joins TRBV27 to TRBJ1-6, with no clear D. V shed 5 bases and J shed 3 bases, with 8 bases lying between them. CDR3 length equals 14 residues. CDR1 is MNHEY, CDR2 SMNVEV, per germline (reference sequence). The CDR3 region is CASSPRNYNSPLHF. CDR3 nucleotides: TGTGCCAGCAGTCCCAGAAACTATAATTCACCCCTCCACTTT.

This clonotype appeared a few times. V is TRBV18 and J is TRBJ1-5, with D possibly matching TRBD1 (6 bases). V lost 5 bases, J lost 4 bases, and 12 bases lay in between. This CDR3 spans 14 amino acids. Germline V CDR1 and CDR2: KGHSH, LQKENI. The CDR3 DNA reads as TGTGCCAGCTCATCGCTCCAGGGGAATCAGCCCCAGCATTTT. This translates into CASSSLQGNQPQHF.

Notes on this clonotype: One junction end disagrees with the germline gene, perhaps due to a read error. The J gene is TRBJ2-7, the V gene TRBV13; weak D call: TRBD2 (6 bases). Germline CDR1 PRHDT, CDR2 FYEKMQ (reference sequence). The CDR3 has 13 amino acids. The CDR3 reads CASSPGGSYGQYF. The CDR3 DNA sequence: TGTGCCAGCAGCCCTGGGGGGTCCTACGGGCAGTACTTC.

This clonotype was detected many times. This sequence joins TRBV27 and TRBJ2-3, with D possibly TRBD2 on 7 matching bases. The V end was cut by 6 bases, the J end by 4 bases, with 20 bases between. This CDR3 is built from 16 residues. From germline, CDR1 is MNHEY and CDR2 SMNVEV (reference sequence). The CDR3 region is CASSLVGPGGSDTQYF. CDR3 nucleotide sequence: TGTGCCAGCAGCCTAGTTGGTCCGGGGGGCTCAGATACGCAGTATTTT.

J is TRBJ1-1 and V is TRBV11-2, with 9 bases aligning to TRBD1. The V gene end was trimmed by 1 base and the J gene end by 11 bases; junction bases not matched to a gene: 5. The germline V gene encodes CDR1 SGHAT and CDR2 FQNNGV. CDR3 length: 13 amino acids. CDR3 sequence reads: CASSLVFGQGAFF. The DNA of the CDR3 is TGTGCCAGCAGCTTAGTTTTCGGACAGGGGGCTTTCTTT.

This clonotype was counted many times. This chain uses TRBV11-1 with TRBJ2-1; 7 bases agree with TRBD1. Per the germline V gene, CDR1 is SGHAT and CDR2 is FQDESV (reference sequence). CDR3 size: 15 residues. J lost 3 bases, V lost 5 bases, and 7 bases had no gene match. CDR3 amino acids: CASSTGQQFYNEQFF. The CDR3 DNA follows: TGTGCCAGCAGCACGGGACAGCAATTCTACAATGAGCAGTTCTTC.

This clonotype has a count of ten or more. The rearrangement links TRBV6-1 to TRBJ1-1; D perhaps matches TRBD1 (5 bases). V was shortened by 11 bases and J by 6 bases, with 10 bases between the two germline ends. Germline V CDR1 and CDR2: MNHNS, SASEGT. The CDR3 runs to 10 residues. CDR3 protein: CAGGRSEAFF. The CDR3 bases are TGTGCCGGGGGTCGATCTGAAGCTTTCTTT.

This clonotype was detected many times. The V gene is TRBV6-1, the J gene TRBJ1-6, with 7 nucleotides matching TRBD1. V was clipped by 5 bases and J by 5 bases; unmatched bases: 15. The CDR3 is 18 residues long. The V gene's germline CDR1 is MNHNS and CDR2 SASEGT. The CDR3 here is CASSTPAFGTEHNSPLHF. DNA for the CDR3: TGTGCCAGCAGTACCCCTGCTTTCGGGACAGAACATAATTCACCCCTCCACTTT.

The V and J genes are TRBV28 and TRBJ1-6; 7 bases map to TRBD1. This CDR3 is built from 15 residues. Germline CDR1 reads MDHEN; CDR2 reads SYDVKM. V was pared by 3 bases and J by 8 bases, with 7 bases of the junction left unmatched. Written as DNA, the CDR3 is TGTGCCAGCAGTTTTAACGCAGGGGGGGATTCACCCCTCCACTTT. Translation gives CASSFNAGGDSPLHF.

V usage is TRBV7-3 and J usage is TRBJ2-1, with D tentatively TRBD2 (6 bases). The V end was cut by 3 bases, the J end by 2 bases, with 11 bases between. In germline, CDR1 is SGHTA, CDR2 FQGTGA. This CDR3 region has 15 residues. DNA for the CDR3: TGTGCCAGCAGCTTCGGGTGGGGGGCCTACAATGAGCAGTTCTTC. Its protein product is CASSFGWGAYNEQFF. Based on the CDR3 plus reference TRBV7-3 and TRBJ2-1, the full variable domain is GAGVSQTPSNKVTEKGKYVELRCDPISGHTALYWYRQSLGQGPEFLIYFQGTGAADDSGLPNDRFFAVRPEGSVSTLKIQRTERGDSAVYLCASSFGWGAYNEQFFGPGTRLTVL.

This clonotype was counted between two and nine times. This sequence joins TRBV6-2 or TRBV6-3 and TRBJ1-2, with D tentatively TRBD1 (6 bases). Trimming took 5 bases from V and 2 from J, leaving 12 bases between them. Germline CDR1 reads MNHEY; CDR2 reads SVGEGT. The CDR3 length is 14 residues. CDR3: CASSDRLENYGYTF. In nucleotides, the CDR3 is TGTGCCAGCAGTGACAGGTTGGAGAACTATGGCTACACCTTC.

This clonotype was recorded a few times. The V and J genes are TRBV18 and TRBJ2-7; 7 bases fit TRBD2. The germline V gene has CDR1 KGHSH and CDR2 LQKENI. With 2 bases clipped from V and 0 bases from J, the junction kept 13 bases outside the gene matches. The CDR3 extends over 18 amino acids. The CDR3 sequence: CASSPTWGSGLDSYEQYF. CDR3 bases: TGTGCCAGCTCACCAACGTGGGGTAGCGGGCTCGACTCCTACGAGCAGTACTTC.

This clonotype was picked up many times. This chain uses TRBV2 with TRBJ2-3; D might be TRBD1 (5 bases). From germline, CDR1 is SNHLY and CDR2 FYNNEI. This CDR3 contains 17 residues. Trimming left V 1 base short and J 1 base short, with 15 bases between. CDR3 sequence reads: CASSEEPPTERTDTQYF. The CDR3 DNA reads TGTGCCAGCAGTGAAGAGCCGCCGACAGAGCGCACAGATACGCAGTATTTT.

This clonotype was seen ten or more times. J is TRBJ2-1 and V is TRBV6-2 or TRBV6-3; the D is unclear. The CDR3 consists of 14 residues. CDR1 is MNHEY and CDR2 is SVGEGT in the germline V gene. Trimming pared 2 bases from V and 1 base from J, leaving 6 bases between. Here the CDR3 DNA reads TGTGCCAGCAGTTACGTAGGGTCCTACAATGAGCAGTTCTTC. It specifies CASSYVGSYNEQFF.